These 22 T cell receptor beta chains were sequenced from one sample in a study of blood T cell repertoires in COVID-19. Clones were sequenced by immunoSEQ multiplex PCR, and TCRdb holds only the in-frame ones, with some missing. Among approximately 300,000 clones, approximately 90% were seen once, and the ten largest hold 2.2%. Material for sequencing was peripheral blood. All receptors derive from a woman in her forties or fifties who had recovered from COVID-19.

V usage is TRBV7-6 and J usage is TRBJ2-5; 7 nucleotides align to TRBD2. The CDR3 is 15 amino acids. Germline CDR1 reads SGHVS; CDR2 reads FNYEAQ. The ends lost 4 bases at V and 4 bases at J; junction bases unmatched: 9. The chain's CDR3 is CASSYTSASRETQYF. The CDR3 bases are TGTGCCAGCAGCTATACTAGCGCGTCAAGAGAGACCCAGTACTTC.

The genes are TRBV6-2 or TRBV6-3 and TRBJ2-4; TRBD1 aligns across 8 bases. V lost 6 bases and J lost 0; bases outside the gene matches: 1. Looked up from germline, CDR1 is MNHEY and CDR2 is SVGEGT. The CDR3 covers 14 residues. This CDR3 reads CASSRGLAKNIQYF. CDR3 DNA sequence: TGTGCCAGCAGCAGGGGGCTAGCCAAAAACATTCAGTACTTC.

The V and J genes are TRBV5-1 and TRBJ1-1, with a possible D match to TRBD1 (6 bases). This CDR3 contains 15 residues. Trimming stripped 0 bases from V and 1 base from J, with 10 bases between. CDR1 SGHRS and CDR2 YFSETQ come from the germline V gene. The CDR3 bases are TGCGCCAGCAGCTTGGTGGCGGGGGCGAACACTGAAGCTTTCTTT. It is translated as CASSLVAGANTEAFF.

V is TRBV7-2 and J is TRBJ1-2; 9 bases are shared with TRBD1. This CDR3 is 15 amino acids long. Germline V gives CDR1 SGHTA, CDR2 FQGNSA. With 5 bases clipped from V and 6 bases from J, the junction kept 10 bases outside the gene matches. The CDR3 reads CASSPTIQGADGYTF. The CDR3 region has the DNA TGTGCCAGCAGCCCGACAATACAGGGGGCGGATGGCTACACCTTC.

V gene TRBV7-8 combines with J gene TRBJ2-7; 9 nucleotides line up with TRBD2. CDR3 length: 18 residues. CDR1 is SGHVS, CDR2 FQNEAQ, per germline. The ends lost 0 bases at V and 2 bases at J; junction bases unmatched: 11. CDR3 bases: TGTGCCAGCAGCTTAGCCAGAGCATCTAGCGGGATGCCCTACGAGCAGTACTTC. This gives the protein CASSLARASSGMPYEQYF.

This chain links TRBV3-1 (or the pseudogene TRBV3-2) with TRBJ1-2; D uncertain. The V end was cut by 3 bases, the J end by 1 base, with 6 bases between. The CDR3 length is 13 residues. Germline V CDR1 and CDR2: LGHDT, YNNKEL (reference sequence). As DNA, the CDR3 is TGTGCCAGCAGCCACCTCCGTAACTATGGCTACACCTTC. Protein product: CASSHLRNYGYTF.

The chain employs TRBV28 and TRBJ1-1; a weak D match, TRBD1 (6 bases). V was pared by 11 bases and J by 6 bases, with 16 bases between. Germline V lookup: CDR1 MDHEN, CDR2 SYDVKM. The CDR3 sequence is 12 residues long. The CDR3 coding sequence is TGTGCCTGCCGGGGGGGGCTTGCTGAAGCTTTCTTT. Translated: CACRGGLAEAFF.

The V and J genes are TRBV7-8 and TRBJ1-2, with TRBD1 identical over 7 bases. Germline CDR1 and CDR2: SGHVS and FQNEAQ. The V and J ends lost 3 bases and 4 bases, in that order; junction bases with no gene match: 2. This CDR3 comprises 13 residues. This CDR3 is CASSFTGAYGYTF. The CDR3, as DNA: TGTGCCAGCAGCTTCACAGGGGCCTATGGCTACACCTTC.

The chain recombines TRBV6-5 with TRBJ1-6, with a possible D match to TRBD1 (6 bases). Trimming cost V 6 bases and J 8 bases, with 14 bases left between them. This CDR3 has 14 amino acids. Per the germline V gene, CDR1 is MNHEY and CDR2 is SVGAGI. The CDR3 here is CASRSRGMDSPLHF. The CDR3 DNA reads TGTGCCAGCAGGTCCAGGGGTATGGATTCACCCCTCCACTTT.

The J gene is TRBJ1-4, the V gene TRBV27; no firm D call. The CDR3 spans 14 residues. Germline V gene data show CDR1 as MNHEY and CDR2 as SMNVEV (reference sequence). V was cut by 3 bases and J by 0 bases, with 5 bases left in between. The CDR3 region has the DNA TGTGCCAGCAGTTTCACTGCAACTAATGAAAAACTGTTTTTT. Its translation is CASSFTATNEKLFF.

The CDR3 protein is CASSLSSGGRDTQYF. The CDR3 coding sequence is TGTGCCAGCAGCCTGTCTAGCGGGGGGAGGGATACGCAGTATTTT. The chain has TRBV7-2 and TRBJ2-3; 11 bases agree with TRBD2. Germline trimming cut 5 bases from V and 6 bases from J; bases unmatched to any gene: 7. Germline V lookup: CDR1 SGHTA, CDR2 FQGNSA. The CDR3 length is 15 residues.

This clone has a handful of counts. This chain joins TRBV19 and TRBJ2-2, with 7 bases that match TRBD1. The CDR3 is 17 amino acids. CDR1 is LNHDA, CDR2 SQIVND, per germline (reference sequence). The V gene end was trimmed by 5 bases and the J gene end by 4 bases; junction bases not matched to a gene: 13. Here the CDR3 DNA reads TGTGCCAGTAGTCCTTTCCGGGACAGCTACTTCACCGGGGAGCTGTTTTTT. This codes for CASSPFRDSYFTGELFF.

The chain employs TRBV9 and TRBJ2-2; possibly TRBD2 for D (7 bases). The CDR3 spans 19 residues. CDR1 SGDLS and CDR2 YYNGEE come from the germline V gene. Trimming pared 3 bases from V and 4 bases from J, leaving 25 bases between. CDR3 residues: CASSEPRIRGGSTTGELFF. CDR3 bases: TGTGCCAGCAGCGAACCTCGAATTAGGGGGGGCAGTACCACCGGGGAGCTGTTTTTT. The full variable domain, its missing parts supplied by reference TRBV9 and TRBJ2-2, is DSGVTQTPKHLITATGQRVTLRCSPRSGDLSVYWYQQSLDQGLQFLIQYYNGEERAKGNILERFSAQQFPDLHSELNLSSLELGDSALYFCASSEPRIRGGSTTGELFFGEGSRLTVL.

The J gene is TRBJ1-1, the V gene TRBV5-6; no clear D gene. The CDR3 runs to 13 residues. Germline loops: CDR1 SGHDT, CDR2 YYEEEE. The V end was cut by 2 bases, the J end by 5 bases, with 10 bases between. Written as DNA, the CDR3 is TGTGCCAGCAGCTTACGGGGAGTAACTGAAGCTTTCTTT. It codes for CASSLRGVTEAFF.

The chain joins TRBV5-4 to TRBJ1-3, with D maybe TRBD1 (6 bases). CDR1 SGHNT and CDR2 YYREEE come from the germline V gene (reference sequence). Trimming cost V 6 bases and J 4 bases, with 14 bases left between them. This CDR3 is 14 amino acids long. DNA of the CDR3: TGTGCCAGCACTGACAGGATAAAAGGAAACACCATATATTTT. Protein product: CASTDRIKGNTIYF.

In its sample, this clone was seen once. The V and J genes are TRBV7-9 and TRBJ2-4, with TRBD2 matching 8 bases. Unmatched junction bases numbered 7, after V lost 1 base and J lost 5 bases. Germline V gene sequence: CDR1 SEHNR, CDR2 FQNEAQ (reference sequence). The CDR3 extends over 16 amino acids. The CDR3 sequence is CASSLGSGTTQNIQYF. The CDR3 bases are TGTGCCAGCAGCTTAGGTAGCGGGACGACTCAAAACATTCAGTACTTC.

The CDR3 region is CAWNRGGAYEQFF. The DNA of the CDR3 is TGTGCCTGGAATCGGGGGGGAGCATATGAGCAGTTCTTC. The rearrangement uses TRBV30 and TRBJ2-1; 8 bases are shared with TRBD2. V lost 4 bases, J lost 8 bases, and 7 bases stayed unmatched. CDR3 length equals 13 residues. Germline assignment: CDR1 GTSNPN and CDR2 SVGIG (reference sequence).

This chain connects TRBV27 to TRBJ2-5; TRBD2 matches 7 bases. V was clipped by 4 bases and J by 7 bases; unmatched bases: 6. CDR1 is MNHEY and CDR2 is SMNVEV in the germline V gene (reference sequence). This CDR3 region has 13 residues. CDR3 DNA: TGTGCCAGCAGTTGGGGGAGGGTGGGGACCCAGTACTTC. Its protein is CASSWGRVGTQYF.

The V gene is TRBV7-2, the J gene TRBJ2-7; D may be TRBD1 (6 bases). Germline CDR1 is SGHTA and CDR2 is FQGNSA. The CDR3 sequence is 15 residues long. Trimming took off 5 bases at V and 3 bases at J, with 17 bases between the two ends. CDR3 in amino acids: CASSMTGIRGYEQYF. In DNA, the CDR3 is TGTGCCAGCAGCATGACCGGGATCAGGGGCTACGAGCAGTACTTC. Full variable domain (outside the CDR3, taken from reference TRBV7-2 and TRBJ2-7): GAGVSQSPSNKVTEKGKDVELRCDPISGHTALYWYRQSLGQGLEFLIYFQGNSAPDKSGLPSDRFSAERTGGSVSTLTIQRTQQEDSAVYLCASSMTGIRGYEQYFGPGTRLTVT.

About this clone itself: Other DNA variants within this sample encode the same CDR3. The rearrangement joins TRBV11-2 to TRBJ1-1, with a tentative D call TRBD1 (6 bases). Trimming took off 2 bases at V and 5 bases at J, with 12 bases between the two ends. The germline V gene encodes CDR1 SGHAT and CDR2 FQNNGV. This CDR3 comprises 14 residues. The CDR3 region is CASSLLQGRTEAFF. In nucleotides, the CDR3 is TGTGCCAGCAGCTTATTACAGGGTCGGACTGAAGCTTTCTTT.

The chain joins TRBV10-3 to TRBJ1-2; TRBD1 matches at 9 bases. The CDR3 covers 15 residues. The germline V gene has CDR1 ENHRY and CDR2 SYGVKD. The V segment lost 4 bases and the J segment 4 bases; nucleotides outside the gene matches: 7. The CDR3 loop is CAISAGTGWGYGYTF. The CDR3 DNA sequence: TGTGCCATCAGTGCCGGGACAGGGTGGGGCTATGGCTACACCTTC.

This clone was observed a few times. This sequence joins TRBV24-1 and TRBJ2-1; 12 nucleotides agree with TRBD2. Unmatched junction bases numbered 11, after V lost 3 bases and J lost 0 bases. The germline V gene encodes CDR1 KGHDR and CDR2 SFDVKD. This CDR3 region has 20 residues. In DNA form, the CDR3 reads TGTGCCACCAGTGATCCTCCGACTAGCGGGAGTACCGGCTCCTACAATGAGCAGTTCTTC. It translates to CATSDPPTSGSTGSYNEQFF.